The sequence of this T cell receptor beta chain was determined in a study of blood T cell repertoires in COVID-19. The repertoire was sequenced with immunoSEQ multiplex PCR; TCRdb's copy has only in-frame clones and lacks some. This table has some 190,000 clones, 82% appearing once. From germline, CDR1 is MNHEY and CDR2 SVGEGT. The length of the CDR3 is 17 residues. The ends lost 5 bases at V and 2 bases at J; junction bases unmatched: 10. Sequencing input: peripheral blood. The chain carries TRBV6-2 or TRBV6-3 and TRBJ1-5; 9 nucleotides agree with TRBD1. The TCR comes from a woman of 80 years or more with active or convalescent COVID-19. CDR3 loop: CASSKSQGAPGNQPQHF. The CDR3 region has the DNA TGTGCCAGCAGTAAGTCACAGGGGGCGCCGGGCAATCAGCCCCAGCATTTT.